This TCR beta chain was sequenced for a study of T cell responses to AZD1222 COVID-19 vaccine. Study-wide points: The study found Spike-specific TCR breadth and depth rose after two AZD1222 doses.

On this clone itself: Antigen unknown.

The CDR3 covers 16 residues. The trim removed 3 bases at V and 4 bases at J, leaving 6 bases unmatched. Germline values: CDR1 SGHDN, CDR2 FVKESK. Timing groups of about 4 and about 12 weeks for second doses were pooled. The method was immunoSEQ multiplex PCR; TCRdb's version includes in-frame clones alone and lacks a portion of them. This sample yields 50,000 to 65,000 clones, of which 81% are seen a single time; 20% to 30% belongs to the top ten. The receptor comes from an adult who received the AZD1222 COVID-19 vaccine. Specimen: peripheral blood, collected 28 days after the second AZD1222 dose. The chain carries TRBV14 and TRBJ2-2, with TRBD1 identical over 9 bases. In DNA, the CDR3 is TGTGCCAGCAGCCAGAAACAGGGGGCGAGCACCGGGGAGCTGTTTTTT. This codes for CASSQKQGASTGELFF.